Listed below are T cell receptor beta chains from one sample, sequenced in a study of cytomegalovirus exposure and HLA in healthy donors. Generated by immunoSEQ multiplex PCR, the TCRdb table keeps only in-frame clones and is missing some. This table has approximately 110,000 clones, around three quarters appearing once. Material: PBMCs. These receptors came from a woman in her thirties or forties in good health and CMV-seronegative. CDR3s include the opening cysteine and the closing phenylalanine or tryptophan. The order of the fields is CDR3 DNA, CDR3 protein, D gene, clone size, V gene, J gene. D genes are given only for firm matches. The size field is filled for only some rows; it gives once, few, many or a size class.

DNA: TGCGCCAGCAGTTCGACAGGGGACAATGAAAAACTGTTTTTT
CDR3: CASSSTGDNEKLFF
D: TRBD1
size: .
V: TRBV5-1
J: TRBJ1-4

DNA: TGTGCCAGCAGCGTACAGGGAAGAAAGACCCAGTACTTC
CDR3: CASSVQGRKTQYF
D: .
size: once
V: TRBV7-2
J: TRBJ2-5

DNA: TGTGCCAGCAGCTTAGGGGGCGCAGGGGCCAACGTCCTGACTTTC
CDR3: CASSLGGAGANVLTF
D: .
size: .
V: TRBV11-2
J: TRBJ2-6

DNA: TGTGCCAGCAGTTTACCGGGACTAGATTACAATGAGCAGTTCTTC
CDR3: CASSLPGLDYNEQFF
D: TRBD2
size: few
V: TRBV28
J: TRBJ2-1

DNA: TGCGCCAGCAGCGGTATGACAGGGAGAGCTGAAGCTTTCTTT
CDR3: CASSGMTGRAEAFF
D: TRBD1
size: few
V: TRBV10-2
J: TRBJ1-1

DNA: TGTGCCAGCAGTATACAACGGACAAGCTACGAGCAGTACTTC
CDR3: CASSIQRTSYEQYF
D: .
size: .
V: TRBV27
J: TRBJ2-7

DNA: TGTGCCAGCAGCCAAGACGTCGAGGGAAGGGACATTCAGTACTTC
CDR3: CASSQDVEGRDIQYF
D: .
size: .
V: TRBV4-2
J: TRBJ2-4

DNA: TGTGCCAGCAGTTTTCAGACTAGCGGGGGGGCCTTTGGGCAGTACTTC
CDR3: CASSFQTSGGAFGQYF
D: TRBD2
size: .
V: TRBV27
J: TRBJ2-7

DNA: TGCGCCAGCAGCCAAGTCGTGGTAGCGGAGAACACCGGGGAGCTGTTTTTT
CDR3: CASSQVVVAENTGELFF
D: .
size: .
V: TRBV4-3
J: TRBJ2-2

DNA: TGTGCCAGCAGCTTAGAGACAGGGGGCACTGAAGCTTTCTTT
CDR3: CASSLETGGTEAFF
D: TRBD1
size: few
V: TRBV7-6
J: TRBJ1-1

DNA: TGTGCCAGCTCAGCCGGGACAGGGGAATCCTATAATGAAAAACTGTTTTTT
CDR3: CASSAGTGESYNEKLFF
D: TRBD1
size: .
V: TRBV18
J: TRBJ1-4

DNA: TGTGCCAGCCACAGGGGCAATCAGCCCCAGCATTTT
CDR3: CASHRGNQPQHF
D: .
size: once
V: TRBV28
J: TRBJ1-5

DNA: TGTGCCAGCAGCTTACCTAGCGGGGGGGCATCAGATACGCAGTATTTT
CDR3: CASSLPSGGASDTQYF
D: TRBD2
size: .
V: TRBV7-8
J: TRBJ2-3

DNA: TGTGCCAGCAGTTCTCTCCAAGCGGGGGCCTACAATGAGCAGTTCTTC
CDR3: CASSSLQAGAYNEQFF
D: TRBD2
size: .
V: TRBV28
J: TRBJ2-1

DNA: TGCGCCAGCAGCCAAGATTTAACCGCCAGGGGGAAACTGTTTTTT
CDR3: CASSQDLTARGKLFF
D: TRBD1
size: .
V: TRBV4-3
J: TRBJ1-4

DNA: TGTGCCAGTCGGGTTGGCGGACAGGGAAAGAAACTGTTTTTT
CDR3: CASRVGGQGKKLFF
D: TRBD1
size: .
V: TRBV19
J: TRBJ1-4

DNA: TGTGCCAGCAGCAGATACCTTGGACAGGGAACGGCTGGCTACACCTTC
CDR3: CASSRYLGQGTAGYTF
D: TRBD1
size: .
V: TRBV7-9
J: TRBJ1-2

DNA: TGTGCCAGCAGCGTATCGGGAGACCCTAGCACAGATACGCAGTATTTT
CDR3: CASSVSGDPSTDTQYF
D: .
size: few
V: TRBV9
J: TRBJ2-3

DNA: TGTGCCAGCAGTCCCTTAGCGAGCGGGAGTCGGGAGCAGTACTTC
CDR3: CASSPLASGSREQYF
D: TRBD2
size: .
V: TRBV28
J: TRBJ2-5

DNA: TGTGCCAGCAGCGTAGGCCCCAAACAGGGCTACGAGCAGTACTTC
CDR3: CASSVGPKQGYEQYF
D: .
size: .
V: TRBV9
J: TRBJ2-7

DNA: TGTGCCAGCAGATCCACTAGCGGGAGTACCTACAATGAGCAGTTCTTC
CDR3: CASRSTSGSTYNEQFF
D: TRBD2
size: .
V: TRBV6-6
J: TRBJ2-1

DNA: TGTGCCAGCAGCGCCGGCCCGGAGGAAAACACCATATATTTT
CDR3: CASSAGPEENTIYF
D: .
size: .
V: TRBV9
J: TRBJ1-3

DNA: TGTGCCAGCAGCTTAGATAGTGGACTAGCGGCCGATACGCAGTATTTT
CDR3: CASSLDSGLAADTQYF
D: TRBD2
size: .
V: TRBV7-9
J: TRBJ2-3

DNA: TGTGCCAGCAGCTTAAACGGGAGGGGACGGTCCTACGAGCAGTACTTC
CDR3: CASSLNGRGRSYEQYF
D: TRBD2
size: .
V: TRBV5-4
J: TRBJ2-7

DNA: TGTGCCTGGATGAAGTTACCCTACGAGCAGTACTTC
CDR3: CAWMKLPYEQYF
D: .
size: .
V: TRBV30
J: TRBJ2-7

DNA: TGTGCCAGCAGCTTGGCAGGACAGGGTAGCAATGAGCAGTTCTTC
CDR3: CASSLAGQGSNEQFF
D: TRBD1
size: few
V: TRBV5-6
J: TRBJ2-1

DNA: TGCGCCAGCAGCCGGGACAGCGATAATGAAAAACTGTTTTTT
CDR3: CASSRDSDNEKLFF
D: TRBD1
size: .
V: TRBV5-1
J: TRBJ1-4

DNA: TGTGCCAGCAGATACGACAGGGGAGTTGGAAACACCATATATTTT
CDR3: CASRYDRGVGNTIYF
D: TRBD1
size: few
V: TRBV28
J: TRBJ1-3

DNA: TGTGCCATCAGTGAGTACAGGGTAGAAGACTATGGCTACACCTTC
CDR3: CAISEYRVEDYGYTF
D: .
size: .
V: TRBV10-3
J: TRBJ1-2

DNA: TGTGCCAGCAGCCCGACTAGCGGGGCGGCAAATGAGCAGTTCTTC
CDR3: CASSPTSGAANEQFF
D: TRBD2
size: .
V: TRBV7-2
J: TRBJ2-1